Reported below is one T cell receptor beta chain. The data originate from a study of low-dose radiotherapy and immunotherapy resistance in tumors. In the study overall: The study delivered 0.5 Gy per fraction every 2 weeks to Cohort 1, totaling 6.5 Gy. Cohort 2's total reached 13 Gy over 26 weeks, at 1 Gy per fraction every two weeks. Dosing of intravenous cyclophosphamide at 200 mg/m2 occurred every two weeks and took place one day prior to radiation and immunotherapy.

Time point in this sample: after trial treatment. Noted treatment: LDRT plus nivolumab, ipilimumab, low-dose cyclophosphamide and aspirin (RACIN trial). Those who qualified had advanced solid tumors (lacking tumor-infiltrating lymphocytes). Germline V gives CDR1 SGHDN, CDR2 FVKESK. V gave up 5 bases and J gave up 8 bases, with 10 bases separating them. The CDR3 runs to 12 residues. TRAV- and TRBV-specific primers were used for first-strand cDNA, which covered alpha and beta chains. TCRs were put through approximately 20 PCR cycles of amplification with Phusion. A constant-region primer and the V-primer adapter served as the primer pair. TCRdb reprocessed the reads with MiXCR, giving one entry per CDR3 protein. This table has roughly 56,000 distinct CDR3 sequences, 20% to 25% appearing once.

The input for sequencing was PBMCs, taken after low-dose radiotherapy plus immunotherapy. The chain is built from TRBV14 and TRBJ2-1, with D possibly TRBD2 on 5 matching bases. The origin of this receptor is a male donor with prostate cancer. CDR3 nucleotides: TGTGCCAGCAGCGGGGAGTTATATGAGCAGTTCTTC. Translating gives CASSGELYEQFF.